This is a list of T cell receptor beta chains from one sample in a study of read filtering for tumor transcriptome and immune sequencing. TCRdb re-called the reads with MiXCR, one entry per CDR3 protein. The data contain 55,000 to 60,000 distinct CDR3 sequences, about 12% of them singletons. Sequencing was carried out using a population of CD138-negative cells sorted from bone marrow. Receptor source: a donor aged 40 or over with multiple myeloma. The CDR3 runs from the conserved cysteine through the conserved F or W. A D gene is named only where the DNA matches it firmly. The size entry is marked missing in some rows and otherwise reads once, few, many or a size class.

v_gene,j_gene,abundance,d_gene,CDR3aa,CDR3nt
TRBV12-3/TRBV12-4,TRBJ2-2,many,NA,CASRLGDLTGELFF,TGTGCCAGCAGGTTGGGGGACCTCACCGGGGAGCTGTTTTTT
TRBV7-6,TRBJ1-5,many,NA,CASSLGGGRQPQHF,TGTGCCAGCAGCTTAGGGGGGGGGCGCCAGCCCCAGCATTTT
TRBV7-8,TRBJ2-2,many,TRBD2,CASSLGRLAGGPNTGELFF,TGTGCCAGCAGCTTGGGACGACTAGCGGGGGGCCCAAACACCGGGGAGCTGTTTTTT
TRBV29-1,TRBJ2-1,many,NA,CSVGRVYNEQFF,TGCAGCGTTGGGCGGGTGTACAATGAGCAGTTCTTC
TRBV5-1,TRBJ2-5,many,TRBD1,CASSLQGVHIETQYF,TGCGCCAGCAGCTTACAGGGGGTTCATATTGAGACCCAGTACTTC
TRBV19,TRBJ2-1,many,TRBD1,CASSIGDRGQFF,TGTGCCAGTAGTATCGGGGACAGGGGACAGTTCTTC
TRBV5-1,TRBJ2-3,many,NA,CASSPLEGTDTQYF,TGCGCCAGCAGCCCCTTGGAGGGTACAGATACGCAGTATTTT
TRBV7-9,TRBJ2-5,many,TRBD1,CASSLGQGQETQYF,TGTGCCAGCAGCCTGGGACAGGGGCAAGAGACCCAGTACTTC
TRBV20-1,TRBJ2-1,many,NA,CSAVKGGNEQFF,TGCAGTGCTGTCAAAGGCGGCAATGAGCAGTTCTTC
TRBV6-1,TRBJ1-5,NA,NA,CASSELPWENQPQHF,TGTGCCAGCAGTGAACTCCCATGGGAAAATCAGCCCCAGCATTTT
TRBV20-1,TRBJ1-5,few,NA,CSARYSGLRQPQHF,TGCAGTGCTAGATACTCAGGGTTGAGACAGCCCCAGCATTTT
TRBV7-9,TRBJ2-4,many,NA,CASSPRTAKNIQYF,TGTGCCAGCAGCCCTAGAACGGCCAAAAACATTCAGTACTTC
TRBV6-5,TRBJ2-5,NA,NA,CASSYSFSAPQETQYF,TGTGCCAGCAGTTACTCTTTTTCCGCTCCCCAAGAGACCCAGTACTTC
TRBV19,TRBJ2-7,once,NA,CASSSRSSEGQYF,TGTGCCAGTTCATCCCGGTCTAGCGAGGGGCAGTACTTC
TRBV7-9,TRBJ1-5,many,NA,CASSLGLIGNQPQHF,TGTGCCAGCAGCTTAGGCCTAATAGGAAATCAGCCCCAGCATTTT
TRBV11-2,TRBJ2-7,many,NA,CASGSGTPLSYEQYF,TGTGCCAGCGGATCCGGGACACCCCTCTCCTACGAGCAGTACTTC
TRBV6-5,TRBJ2-2,NA,TRBD1,CASRTGSRELFF,TGTGCCAGCAGGACAGGGTCTCGGGAGCTGTTTTTT
TRBV15,TRBJ2-1,many,TRBD2,CATSSLTSGGLNEQFF,TGTGCCACCAGCTCCCTGACTAGCGGGGGGCTTAATGAGCAGTTCTTC
TRBV18,TRBJ2-7,few,NA,CASSPPATTYEQYF,TGTGCCAGCTCACCACCGGCCACAACCTACGAGCAGTACTTC
TRBV19,TRBJ2-3,many,TRBD1,CASSIGGQGRDTQYF,TGTGCCAGTAGTATAGGGGGACAGGGACGAGATACGCAGTATTTT
TRBV5-1,TRBJ2-1,many,TRBD2,CASSGLAGGRSSYNEQFF,TGCGCCAGCAGTGGTTTAGCGGGGGGCCGAAGCTCCTACAATGAGCAGTTCTTC
TRBV12-5,TRBJ2-3,many,NA,CASGLTNTDTQYF,TGTGCTAGTGGTTTGACAAACACAGATACGCAGTATTTT
TRBV5-1,TRBJ1-6,many,NA,CASSLEARGRNSPLHF,TGCGCCAGCAGCTTGGAAGCGAGGGGTCGGAATTCACCCCTCCACTTT
TRBV11-2,TRBJ2-7,few,NA,CASSLRRDEQYF,TGTGCCAGCAGCTTGCGCCGGGACGAGCAGTACTTC
TRBV20-1,TRBJ2-5,many,NA,CSATSGSIQETQYF,TGCAGTGCGACATCCGGGAGCATACAAGAGACCCAGTACTTC
TRBV7-2,TRBJ2-7,NA,TRBD2,CASSSRAGGLYEQYF,TGTGCCAGCAGCTCGAGAGCGGGGGGGTTGTACGAGCAGTACTTC
TRBV5-1,TRBJ2-3,NA,NA,CASRFGIASTDTQYF,TGCGCCAGCAGATTCGGAATAGCAAGCACAGATACGCAGTATTTT
TRBV11-3,TRBJ1-1,many,TRBD1,CASSSGAGGTEAFF,TGTGCCAGCAGCTCGGGAGCAGGGGGCACTGAAGCTTTCTTT